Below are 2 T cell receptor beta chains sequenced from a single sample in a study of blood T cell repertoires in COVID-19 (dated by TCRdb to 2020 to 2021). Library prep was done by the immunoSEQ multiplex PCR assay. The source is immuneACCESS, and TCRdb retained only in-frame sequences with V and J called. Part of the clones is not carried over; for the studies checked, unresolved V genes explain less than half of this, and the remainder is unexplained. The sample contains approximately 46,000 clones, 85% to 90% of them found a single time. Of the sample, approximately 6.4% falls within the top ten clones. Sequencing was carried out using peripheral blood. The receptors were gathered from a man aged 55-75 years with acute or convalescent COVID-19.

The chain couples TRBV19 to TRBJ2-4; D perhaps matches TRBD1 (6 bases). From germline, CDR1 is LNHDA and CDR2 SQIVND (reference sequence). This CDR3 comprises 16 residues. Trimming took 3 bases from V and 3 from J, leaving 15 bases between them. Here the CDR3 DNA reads TGTGCCAGTAGTATCGTGGGGGCCTCCCTCAAAAACATTCAGTACTTC. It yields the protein CASSIVGASLKNIQYF.

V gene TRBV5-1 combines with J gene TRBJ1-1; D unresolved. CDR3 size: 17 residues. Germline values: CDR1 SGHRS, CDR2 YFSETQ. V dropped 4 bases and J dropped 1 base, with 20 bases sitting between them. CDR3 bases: TGCGCCAGCAGCACTGGCCCTCAACAAACGGGGAACACTGAAGCTTTCTTT. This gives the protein CASSTGPQQTGNTEAFF.